These 14 T cell receptor beta chains share one sample of origin, sequenced in a study of control samples from healthy donors and cancer patients. Profiled with immunoSEQ multiplex PCR; TCRdb holds only in-frame clones, not every one. This table holds roughly 160,000 clones, about 90% found once. The source material was blood. These receptors were obtained from a woman aged 25-40 years in good health.

The chain links TRBV27 to TRBJ2-7; tentative D call: TRBD1 (7 bases). CDR3 size: 14 residues. Trimming stripped 6 bases from V and 7 bases from J, with 19 bases between. Germline lookup yields CDR1 MNHEY and CDR2 SMNVEV (reference sequence). As DNA, the CDR3 is TGTGCCAGCAGCACCGCGCGGAGGGGGCAAGAGCAGTACTTC. Translation: CASSTARRGQEQYF.

The chain is built from TRBV4-1 and TRBJ2-3; 13 nucleotides line up with TRBD2. Per the germline V gene, CDR1 is MGHRA and CDR2 is YSYEKL. V shed 4 bases and J 5 bases; nucleotides not matched to a gene: 6. There are 16 residues in the CDR3. The CDR3 loop reads CASSPLLAGGQDTQYF. The CDR3, as DNA: TGCGCCAGCAGCCCCCTACTAGCGGGGGGGCAAGATACGCAGTATTTT.

V usage is TRBV5-1 and J usage is TRBJ2-3; weak D call: TRBD1 (9 bases). The V and J ends lost 1 base and 4 bases respectively, with 19 bases between them. Germline CDR1 is SGHRS and CDR2 is YFSETQ. The CDR3 is 17 residues long. The CDR3 loop reads CASSLIQGASGPDTQYF. CDR3 coding DNA: TGCGCCAGCAGCTTGATACAGGGGGCTAGCGGGCCAGATACGCAGTATTTT.

The chain couples TRBV6-6 to TRBJ2-2, with TRBD1 matching 9 bases. The CDR3 length is 16 residues. Germline V lookup: CDR1 MNHNY, CDR2 SVGAGI (reference sequence). V was pared by 5 bases and J by 7 bases, with 11 bases of the junction left unmatched. The DNA for the CDR3 is TGTGCCAGCAGTCGACAGGGGGATCTGGGAAACGGGGAGCTGTTTTTT. It is translated as CASSRQGDLGNGELFF.

The rearrangement links TRBV2 to TRBJ2-2; no clear D gene. V was trimmed by 4 bases and J by 7 bases, leaving 13 bases between them. Germline V gene lookup returns CDR1 SNHLY and CDR2 FYNNEI. This CDR3 is 14 amino acids long. The DNA for the CDR3 is TGTGCCAGCAGTGGTTCTGGGCGTAGCGGGGAGCTGTTTTTT. Amino acid sequence: CASSGSGRSGELFF.

This clone was seen a single time. The V call is TRBV6-6, the J call TRBJ1-2; TRBD1 aligns across 9 bases. From germline, CDR1 is MNHNY and CDR2 SVGAGI (reference sequence). The CDR3 loop spans 15 amino acids. Germline trimming cut 0 bases from V and 5 bases from J; bases unmatched to any gene: 4. This chain's CDR3 is CASSYSMGTGYGYTF. CDR3 sequence (DNA): TGTGCCAGCAGTTACTCTATGGGGACAGGGTATGGCTACACCTTC.

This clone was seen at least ten times. This chain connects TRBV6-5 to TRBJ1-1; D is ambiguous. The CDR3 is 14 amino acids. V lost 0 bases and J 1 base, leaving 6 bases between the germline ends. CDR1 is MNHEY, CDR2 SVGAGI, per germline. The CDR3 nucleotides are TGTGCCAGCAGTTACTCCCGCAAGAACACTGAAGCTTTCTTT. As protein: CASSYSRKNTEAFF.

This rearrangement joins TRBV10-1 to TRBJ2-2; no reliable D call. V was trimmed by 7 bases and J by 6 bases, leaving 9 bases between them. In germline, CDR1 is WNHNN, CDR2 SYGVQD (reference sequence). The CDR3 is 12 amino acids. The CDR3 sequence: CASNGPAGELFF. The CDR3 DNA follows: TGCGCCAGCAATGGGCCAGCCGGGGAGCTGTTTTTT.

V is TRBV21-1 and J is TRBJ2-1; the D call TRBD2 from the table was never checked on the DNA. TRBV21-1 is marked as a pseudogene. The CDR3 spans 16 residues. The CDR3 loop is CASSKMKESSYNEQFF. CDR3 bases: TGTGCCAGCAGCAAAATGAAAGAGAGCTCCTACAATGAGCAGTTCTTC.

CDR3 sequence: CASTPLGANVLTF. CDR3 in DNA: TGTGCCAGCACCCCTTTAGGGGCCAACGTCCTGACTTTC. The rearrangement uses TRBV28 and TRBJ2-6; D unresolved. V gave up 7 bases and J gave up 4 bases, with 8 bases separating them. The CDR3 is made up of 13 amino acids. The germline V gene has CDR1 MDHEN and CDR2 SYDVKM.

Note on this clone: Mismatch with germline at one junction end may stem from a read error. The chain employs TRBV7-7 and TRBJ2-5; TRBD1 aligns across 12 bases. CDR1 and CDR2 (germline): SSHAT, FNYEAQ (reference sequence). The CDR3 length is 16 residues. The CDR3 reads CASSPGGTGGAETQYF. The CDR3 nucleotides are TGTGCTAGCAGCCCAGGGGGGACAGGGGGCGCAGAGACCCAGTACTTC.

This clone has a handful of counts. The chain links TRBV6-6 to TRBJ1-5; D is uncertain. From germline, CDR1 is MNHNY and CDR2 SVGAGI (reference sequence). V was cut by 3 bases and J by 2 bases, with 14 bases left in between. This CDR3 has 16 residues. The CDR3 nucleotides are TGTGCCAGCAGTTATCCTACAACGGGTGGCAATCAGCCCCAGCATTTT. It is translated as CASSYPTTGGNQPQHF.

V gene TRBV29-1 combines with J gene TRBJ2-7; 15 bases map to TRBD2. V dropped 6 bases and J dropped 7; count of bases not matched to a gene: 10. The CDR3 sequence is 15 residues long. Germline CDR1 and CDR2: SQVTM and ANQGSEA. This chain's CDR3 is CSVDGTSGRIGEQYF. In nucleotides, the CDR3 is TGCAGCGTGGACGGGACTAGCGGGAGGATTGGGGAGCAGTACTTC.

The V gene is TRBV19, the J gene TRBJ1-2; possible D gene TRBD1, 5 bases. The CDR3 length is 18 residues. Deletions cut 4 bases from V and 7 bases from J, with 28 bases between. The germline CDR1 and CDR2 sequences are LNHDA and SQIVND (reference sequence). The CDR3 is CASSTTRARDHRGSGYTF. In nucleotides, the CDR3 is TGTGCCAGTAGTACCACCCGCGCGCGGGACCATCGTGGGAGTGGCTACACCTTC.